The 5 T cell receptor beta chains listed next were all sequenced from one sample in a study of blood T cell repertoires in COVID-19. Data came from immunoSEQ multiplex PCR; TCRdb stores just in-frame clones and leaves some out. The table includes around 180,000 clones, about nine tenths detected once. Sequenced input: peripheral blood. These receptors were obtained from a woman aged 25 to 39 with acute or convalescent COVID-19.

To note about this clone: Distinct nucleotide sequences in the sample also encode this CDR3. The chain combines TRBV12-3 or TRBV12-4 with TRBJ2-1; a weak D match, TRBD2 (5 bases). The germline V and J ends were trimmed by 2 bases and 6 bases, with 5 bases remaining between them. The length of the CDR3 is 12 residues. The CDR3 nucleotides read TGTGCCAGCAGTTTAAGCGGCAATGAGCAGTTCTTC. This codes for CASSLSGNEQFF.

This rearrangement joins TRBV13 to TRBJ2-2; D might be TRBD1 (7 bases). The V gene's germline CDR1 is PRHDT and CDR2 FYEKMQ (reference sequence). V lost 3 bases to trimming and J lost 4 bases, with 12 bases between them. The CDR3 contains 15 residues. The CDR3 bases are TGTGCCAGCAGCTTTGGGGGGACAGTCACCGGGGAGCTGTTTTTT. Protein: CASSFGGTVTGELFF.

CDR3 in DNA: TGTGCCAGCAGTCGACAGGAGGAGCAGCCCCAGCATTTT. Protein: CASSRQEEQPQHF. The genes are TRBV12-3 or TRBV12-4 and TRBJ1-5, with TRBD1 as a possible D gene (6 bases). Trimming left V 5 bases short and J 7 bases short, with 12 bases between. CDR3 length: 13 residues.

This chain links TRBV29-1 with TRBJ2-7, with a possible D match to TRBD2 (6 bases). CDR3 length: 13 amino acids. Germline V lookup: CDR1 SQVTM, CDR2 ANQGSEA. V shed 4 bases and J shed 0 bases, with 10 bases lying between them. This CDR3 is CSVGREPSYEQYF. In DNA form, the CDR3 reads TGCAGCGTTGGTCGGGAGCCCTCCTACGAGCAGTACTTC.

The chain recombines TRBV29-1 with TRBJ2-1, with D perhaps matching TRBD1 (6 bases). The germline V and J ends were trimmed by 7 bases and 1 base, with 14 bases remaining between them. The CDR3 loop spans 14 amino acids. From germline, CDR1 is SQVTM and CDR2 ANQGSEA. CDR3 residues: CSAPQQGSYNEQFF. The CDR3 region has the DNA TGCAGCGCCCCGCAACAGGGTTCCTACAATGAGCAGTTCTTC.